Each of the 15 T cell receptor beta chains below was sequenced from the same sample in a study of control samples from healthy donors and cancer patients. Profiled with immunoSEQ multiplex PCR; TCRdb holds only in-frame clones, not every one. The data hold about 92,000 clones, with almost 85% observed a single time. The sequencing input was blood. All receptors derive from a woman aged 55 to 70 in good health.

The chain links TRBV6-2 or TRBV6-3 to TRBJ2-7, with a tentative D call TRBD2 (7 bases). Per the germline V gene, CDR1 is MNHEY and CDR2 is SVGEGT. Deletions cut 4 bases from V and 7 bases from J, with 17 bases between. The CDR3 is 14 residues long. The CDR3 reads CASSSGGQLNEQYF. The DNA for the CDR3 is TGTGCCAGCAGTTCCGGGGGGCAGCTAAATGAGCAGTACTTC.

In this sample, this clone turned up once. The rearrangement joins TRBV5-1 to TRBJ1-1; D unclear. Trimming cost V 0 bases and J 1 base, with 7 bases left between them. This CDR3 has 14 residues. Germline V gives CDR1 SGHRS, CDR2 YFSETQ. The CDR3 sequence: CASSLGSGNTEAFF. CDR3 bases: TGCGCCAGCAGCTTGGGGTCCGGGAACACTGAAGCTTTCTTT.

This clone showed up just once. The chain is built from TRBV7-2 and TRBJ2-2, with a weak D call TRBD1 (7 bases). The germline CDR1 and CDR2 sequences are SGHTA and FQGNSA. V was pared by 5 bases and J by 2 bases, with 15 bases between. This CDR3 contains 16 residues. Here the CDR3 reads CASSIGGTANTGELFF. The DNA of the CDR3 is TGTGCCAGCAGCATAGGGGGGACAGCAAACACCGGGGAGCTGTTTTTT.

In its sample, this clone was seen a few times. The chain carries TRBV4-3 and TRBJ1-4, with TRBD1 as a possible D gene (6 bases). The CDR3 contains 17 residues. Germline CDR1 reads LGHNA; CDR2 reads YSLEER. The V gene lost 0 bases and the J gene lost 0 bases, with 11 bases spanning the gap. The CDR3 DNA sequence: TGCGCCAGCAGCCAAGAAAACAGGGCGGCAACTAATGAAAAACTGTTTTTT. This encodes CASSQENRAATNEKLFF.

V is TRBV6-5 and J is TRBJ1-4; TRBD1 is a possible D gene (6 bases). Germline lookup yields CDR1 MNHEY and CDR2 SVGAGI. The CDR3 extends over 13 amino acids. Trimming stripped 4 bases from V and 8 bases from J, with 11 bases between. Here the CDR3 reads CASSLTGYEKLFF. The CDR3 region has the DNA TGTGCCAGCAGTTTGACAGGCTACGAAAAACTGTTTTTT.

This clone has more than one count but fewer than ten. V is TRBV10-3 and J is TRBJ1-5; TRBD1 might be the D (5 bases). Trimming pared 2 bases from V and 5 bases from J, leaving 10 bases between. Per the germline V gene, CDR1 is ENHRY and CDR2 is SYGVKD. The CDR3 runs 14 residues. The CDR3 loop is CAISEGRADQPQHF. The CDR3 coding sequence is TGTGCCATCAGTGAGGGCAGGGCTGATCAGCCCCAGCATTTT.

The chain uses TRBV6-1 and TRBJ2-7, with 8 bases fitting TRBD2. This CDR3 has 14 residues. CDR1 and CDR2 from the germline V gene are MNHNS and SASEGT. Germline trimming cut 1 base from V and 8 bases from J; bases unmatched to any gene: 7. The CDR3 protein is CASSEVVAGGKQYF. CDR3 sequence (DNA): TGTGCCAGCAGTGAAGTGGTGGCGGGAGGCAAGCAGTACTTC.

The V gene is TRBV7-9, the J gene TRBJ1-2, with D maybe TRBD1 (5 bases). This CDR3 is built from 13 residues. Germline CDR1 and CDR2: SEHNR and FQNEAQ (reference sequence). With 4 bases removed from V and 6 bases from J, the gap between germline ends came to 12 bases. This CDR3 reads CASSSGGSNGYTF. The DNA of the CDR3 is TGTGCCAGCAGCTCCGGGGGGAGTAATGGCTACACCTTC.

The chain has TRBV15 and TRBJ1-6, with a tentative D call TRBD1 (6 bases). CDR3 size: 15 residues. CDR1 LNHNV and CDR2 YYDKDF come from the germline V gene (reference sequence). V gave up 4 bases and J gave up 7 bases, with 14 bases separating them. CDR3 DNA sequence: TGTGCCACCAGCATTCTACAGGGTCAGAATTCACCCCTCCACTTT. This encodes CATSILQGQNSPLHF.

This chain connects TRBV7-9 to TRBJ2-1; D unclear. CDR1 is SEHNR and CDR2 is FQNEAQ in the germline V gene (reference sequence). The CDR3 length is 13 residues. Trimming took off 5 bases at V and 9 bases at J, with 14 bases between the two ends. The CDR3 region has the DNA TGTGCCAGCAGCCGCCTACAGTTGCTTGAGCAGTTCTTC. This codes for CASSRLQLLEQFF.

The chain joins TRBV19 to TRBJ2-1; weak D call: TRBD1 (6 bases). The CDR3 sequence is 16 residues long. The V gene's germline CDR1 is LNHDA and CDR2 SQIVND (reference sequence). Trimming pared 2 bases from V and 5 bases from J, leaving 16 bases between. The CDR3 loop is CASSIQGLLENNEQFF. The DNA for the CDR3 is TGTGCCAGTAGTATACAGGGGTTATTGGAAAACAATGAGCAGTTCTTC.

V gene TRBV7-2 combines with J gene TRBJ1-2; D call uncertain. The CDR3 extends over 15 amino acids. V was clipped by 0 bases and J by 7 bases, with 15 bases between them. Germline CDR1 reads SGHTA; CDR2 reads FQGNSA. The CDR3 coding sequence is TGTGCCAGCAGCTTAGCGGTGGGAGGTAGCGGTGGCTACACCTTC. This translates into CASSLAVGGSGGYTF.

In this sample, this clone turned up a few times. The chain recombines TRBV3-1 (or the pseudogene TRBV3-2) with TRBJ1-3; D is unclear. The V gene lost 4 bases and the J gene lost 3 bases, with 16 bases spanning the gap. Looked up from germline, CDR1 is LGHDT and CDR2 is YNNKEL (reference sequence). The CDR3 length is 16 residues. This CDR3 reads CASSPPHGLYGNTIYF. CDR3 DNA: TGTGCCAGCAGCCCCCCCCACGGGCTCTATGGAAACACCATATATTTT.

The CDR3 sequence is CSASRGGEAFF. CDR3 DNA: TGCAGTGCTAGCCGAGGGGGTGAAGCTTTCTTT. V is TRBV20-1 and J is TRBJ1-1, with D perhaps matching TRBD1 (6 bases). The CDR3 spans 11 residues. The V and J ends lost 3 bases and 7 bases respectively, with 9 bases between them. Per germline, CDR1 DFQATT and CDR2 SNEGSKA (reference sequence).

Regarding this clone: Other DNA sequences in the sample encode the same CDR3. The chain is built from TRBV3-1 (or the pseudogene TRBV3-2) and TRBJ2-7; D not certain. The germline V gene encodes CDR1 LGHDT and CDR2 YNNKEL (reference sequence). The CDR3 has 13 amino acids. V lost 3 bases to trimming and J lost 5 bases, with 11 bases between them. The CDR3 spells CASSQLGSHEQYF. CDR3 sequence (DNA): TGTGCCAGCAGCCAGTTAGGTAGTCACGAGCAGTACTTC.